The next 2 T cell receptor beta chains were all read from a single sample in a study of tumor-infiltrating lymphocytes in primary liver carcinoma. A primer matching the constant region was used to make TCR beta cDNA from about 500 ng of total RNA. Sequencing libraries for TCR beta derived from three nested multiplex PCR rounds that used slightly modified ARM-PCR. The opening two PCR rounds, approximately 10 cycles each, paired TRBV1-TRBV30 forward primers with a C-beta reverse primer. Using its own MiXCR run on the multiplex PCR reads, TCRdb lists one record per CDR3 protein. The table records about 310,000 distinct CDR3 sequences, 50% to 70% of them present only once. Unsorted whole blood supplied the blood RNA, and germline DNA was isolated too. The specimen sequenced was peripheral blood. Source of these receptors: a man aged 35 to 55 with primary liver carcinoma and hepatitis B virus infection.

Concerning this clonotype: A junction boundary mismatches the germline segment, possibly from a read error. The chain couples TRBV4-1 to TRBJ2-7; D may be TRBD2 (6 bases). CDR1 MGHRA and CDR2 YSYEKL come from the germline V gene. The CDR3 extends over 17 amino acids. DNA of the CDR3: TGCACCAGCAGCCAGGAAGGTGGAGGGAGGACCGCCTACGAGCAGTACTTC. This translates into CTSSQEGGGRTAYEQYF.

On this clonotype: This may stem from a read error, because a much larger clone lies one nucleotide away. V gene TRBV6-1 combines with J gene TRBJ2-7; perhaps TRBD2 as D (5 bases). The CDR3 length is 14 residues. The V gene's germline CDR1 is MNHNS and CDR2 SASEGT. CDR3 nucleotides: TGTACCAGCAGTGAACAAGGACTTACCTACGAGCAGTACTTC. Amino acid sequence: CTSSEQGLTYEQYF.